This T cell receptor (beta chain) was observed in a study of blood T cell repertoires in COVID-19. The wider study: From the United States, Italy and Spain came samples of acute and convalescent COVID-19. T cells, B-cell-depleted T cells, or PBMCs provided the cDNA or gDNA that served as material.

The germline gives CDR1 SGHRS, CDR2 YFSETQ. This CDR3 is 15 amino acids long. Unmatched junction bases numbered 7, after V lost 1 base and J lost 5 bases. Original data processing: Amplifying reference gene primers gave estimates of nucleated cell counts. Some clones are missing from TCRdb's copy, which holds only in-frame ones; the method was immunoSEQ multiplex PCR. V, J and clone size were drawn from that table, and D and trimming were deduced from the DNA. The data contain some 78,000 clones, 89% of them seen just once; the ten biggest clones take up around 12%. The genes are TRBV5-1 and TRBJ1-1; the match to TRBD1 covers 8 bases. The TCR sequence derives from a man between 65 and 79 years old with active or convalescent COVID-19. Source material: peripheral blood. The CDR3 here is CASSLQGAGVTEAFF. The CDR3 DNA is TGCGCCAGCAGCTTGCAGGGGGCAGGAGTAACTGAAGCTTTCTTT.